The next 25 T cell receptor beta chains were all read from a single sample in a study of blood T cells in healthy people across ages. Using a J-beta primer mix together with a sample-barcoded 5' primer, a second PCR was run for about 6 to 12 cycles. TCRdb itself ran the 5' RACE reads through MiXCR, one entry per CDR3 protein. The data hold 800,000 or so distinct CDR3 sequences, with about 47% observed a single time. Material: blood. The receptors originated from a man older than 75 in good health.

The chain is built from TRBV29-1 and TRBJ2-7, with 8 bases aligning to TRBD1. The end of the DNA is better explained by TRBJ2-5, so the J call may be wrong. CDR3 length: 13 amino acids. Germline V lookup: CDR1 SQVTM, CDR2 ANQGSEA. The CDR3 spells CSVRQGAGETQYF. The CDR3 DNA is TGCAGCGTCAGGCAGGGGGCCGGGGAGACCCAGTACTTC.

This clonotype showed up just once. A single base separates this from a much larger clone, so it may be a read error. The genes are TRBV10-3 and TRBJ2-6; D not certain. The CDR3 has 14 amino acids. Germline values: CDR1 ENHRY, CDR2 SYGVKD. CDR3 in amino acids: CAISDGSGTNVLTF. The CDR3 coding sequence is TGTGCCATCAGTGATGGCTCTGGGACCAACGTCCTGACTTTC.

V and J are TRBV7-2 and TRBJ2-5, with 9 bases lining up with TRBD1. CDR1 and CDR2 (germline): SGHTA, FQGNSA. J gave up 7 bases and V 5 bases, and 11 bases lay outside the gene matches. This CDR3 has 15 residues. The CDR3 sequence is CASSRDRATLGTQYF. CDR3 nucleotides: TGTGCCAGCAGCCGGGACAGGGCCACCTTGGGGACCCAGTACTTC.

This clonotype has more than one count but fewer than ten. V and J are TRBV20-1 and TRBJ2-3; the D is unclear. V lost 2 bases and J 6 bases, leaving 6 bases between the germline ends. CDR3 length: 11 amino acids. Germline V CDR1 and CDR2: DFQATT, SNEGSKA (reference sequence). CDR3 coding DNA: TGCAGTGCTAGAAAGGCGGATACGCAGTATTTT. Amino acid sequence: CSARKADTQYF.

This clonotype was seen at least ten times. The V and J genes are TRBV5-1 and TRBJ1-2; 8 nucleotides align to TRBD1. The CDR3 has 13 amino acids. Looked up from germline, CDR1 is SGHRS and CDR2 is YFSETQ. J lost 8 bases, V lost 4 bases, and 7 bases had no gene match. The DNA of the CDR3 is TGCGCCAGCAGCACGGACAGGGCGCGGGGCTACACCTTC. Translation: CASSTDRARGYTF.

The table lists this clonotype with a few counts. V usage is TRBV7-2 and J usage is TRBJ2-4; 12 bases are a match to TRBD2. The CDR3 runs 18 residues. Germline trimming cut 5 bases from V and 1 base from J; bases unmatched to any gene: 9. Germline V gene sequence: CDR1 SGHTA, CDR2 FQGNSA. In DNA form, the CDR3 reads TGTGCCAGCAGCACCTCGGGACTAGCGGGCCTTGCCAAAAACATTCAGTACTTC. Protein: CASSTSGLAGLAKNIQYF.

This chain connects TRBV10-3 to TRBJ2-3; 10 nucleotides agree with TRBD2. The CDR3 covers 15 residues. The junction had 2 bases not matched to a gene; V was cut back by 2 bases and J by 3 bases. CDR1 ENHRY and CDR2 SYGVKD come from the germline V gene. The CDR3 is CAISEGLAETDTQYF. The CDR3 DNA reads TGTGCCATCAGTGAGGGACTAGCGGAGACAGATACGCAGTATTTT.

The chain recombines TRBV6-5 with TRBJ2-7; either TRBD1 or TRBD2 may fit D (5 bases each). V lost 6 bases, J lost 7 bases, and 19 bases lay in between. The CDR3 loop spans 14 amino acids. Germline V CDR1 and CDR2: MNHEY, SVGAGI. CDR3 bases: TGTGCCAGCAGCTTCTCTAGGGGAGACAATGAGCAGTACTTC. Protein sequence: CASSFSRGDNEQYF.

This clonotype has more than one count but fewer than ten. The CDR3 DNA is TGTGCCAGCAGCCGACTAGACCCTTCGTACGAGCAGTACTTC. Translating it yields CASSRLDPSYEQYF. The chain joins TRBV27 to TRBJ2-7; tentatively, D is TRBD2 (6 bases). Trimming cost V 6 bases and J 4 bases, with 16 bases left between them. This CDR3 contains 14 residues. Looked up from germline, CDR1 is MNHEY and CDR2 is SMNVEV (reference sequence).

This clonotype was recorded at least ten times. The rearrangement joins TRBV7-9 to TRBJ2-7; D gene uncertain. V lost 1 base and J 2 bases, leaving 15 bases between the germline ends. Germline lookup yields CDR1 SEHNR and CDR2 FQNEAQ (reference sequence). This CDR3 has 16 amino acids. As DNA, the CDR3 is TGTGCCAGCAGCTTAGTCCGGGCCTCCCCGACCTACGAGCAGTACTTC. Amino acid sequence: CASSLVRASPTYEQYF. The variable domain in full, completed from reference TRBV7-9 and TRBJ2-7, reads DTGVSQNPRHKITKRGQNVTFRCDPISEHNRLYWYRQTLGQGPEFLTYFQNEAQLEKSRLLSDRFSAERPKGSFSTLEIQRTEQGDSAMYLCASSLVRASPTYEQYFGPGTRLTVT.

The chain couples TRBV5-1 to TRBJ2-7; no reliable D call. This CDR3 is built from 14 residues. Germline V CDR1 and CDR2: SGHRS, YFSETQ. V lost 4 bases and J lost 2, with 13 bases in between. The CDR3 spells CASSPRTEPYEQYF. The CDR3 DNA sequence: TGCGCCAGCAGCCCTCGGACGGAGCCCTACGAGCAGTACTTC.

The rearrangement uses TRBV12-3 or TRBV12-4 and TRBJ2-1, with D unclear. The CDR3 covers 15 residues. V lost 3 bases and J 3 bases, leaving 12 bases between the germline ends. The CDR3 region has the DNA TGTGCCAGCAGTTTTTTGCGCCTAAACTACAATGAGCAGTTCTTC. Encoded protein: CASSFLRLNYNEQFF.

The CDR3 sequence is CASTRTAKSSGANVLTF. For the CDR3, the DNA is TGTGCCAGTACCAGGACAGCGAAAAGCTCTGGGGCCAACGTCCTGACTTTC. This chain uses TRBV19 with TRBJ2-6; D is perhaps TRBD1 (6 bases). Per germline, CDR1 LNHDA and CDR2 SQIVND (reference sequence). The CDR3 length is 17 residues. V lost 7 bases, J lost 0 bases, and 16 bases lay in between.

In its sample, this clonotype was seen a few times. This chain links TRBV10-3 with TRBJ2-1; 10 positions match TRBD1. Germline V gene sequence: CDR1 ENHRY, CDR2 SYGVKD. The length of the CDR3 is 19 residues. Losses at the gene ends were 3 bases for V and 3 bases for J; bases not matched to a gene: 14. The CDR3 region has the DNA TGTGCCATCAGTGACATAAGCGTGAAGGGGACAGGGGACTACAATGAGCAGTTCTTC. It translates to CAISDISVKGTGDYNEQFF.

The chain employs TRBV13 and TRBJ2-1; D uncertain. This CDR3 contains 12 residues. The V gene's germline CDR1 is PRHDT and CDR2 FYEKMQ (reference sequence). V lost 6 bases and J 8 bases, leaving 11 bases between the germline ends. The CDR3 coding sequence is TGTGCCAGCAGTCCGAGAACTCATGAGCAGTTCTTC. Translation gives CASSPRTHEQFF.

This clonotype was observed a single time. The chain carries TRBV24-1 and TRBJ2-5, with D perhaps TRBD2 (5 bases). Germline V gene sequence: CDR1 KGHDR, CDR2 SFDVKD. The ends were cut back, 5 bases at V and 1 base at J, with 13 bases in the middle. The CDR3 spans 15 residues. The CDR3 loop reads CATSVGREIQETQYF. The CDR3 region has the DNA TGTGCCACCAGTGTTGGAAGGGAGATCCAAGAGACCCAGTACTTC.

The J gene is TRBJ2-7, the V gene TRBV10-3; the D gene is possibly TRBD2 (6 bases). The CDR3 sequence is 16 residues long. V dropped 4 bases and J dropped 2 bases, with 18 bases sitting between them. The germline V gene encodes CDR1 ENHRY and CDR2 SYGVKD. CDR3 protein: CAISGGVEAHPYEQYF. CDR3 nucleotides: TGTGCCATCAGTGGGGGGGTCGAGGCCCATCCCTACGAGCAGTACTTC.

This clonotype was observed a single time. The chain uses TRBV27 and TRBJ1-1; maybe TRBD1 (5 bases). CDR3 size: 15 residues. Deletions cut 0 bases from V and 4 bases from J, with 12 bases between. CDR1 MNHEY and CDR2 SMNVEV come from the germline V gene (reference sequence). CDR3 nucleotides: TGTGCCAGCAGTTTATCTCGGGGGAGGGGCACTGAAGCTTTCTTT. Protein: CASSLSRGRGTEAFF.

The chain couples TRBV15 to TRBJ2-7; TRBD2 matches at 8 bases. CDR1 is LNHNV, CDR2 YYDKDF, per germline (reference sequence). J was trimmed by 2 bases and V by 7 bases; bases with no gene match: 7. The CDR3 consists of 14 residues. The CDR3 loop reads CATNLAGSPYEQYF. Here the CDR3 DNA reads TGTGCCACCAACTTAGCGGGATCCCCCTACGAGCAGTACTTC.

The chain uses TRBV2 and TRBJ2-7, with TRBD2 matching 13 bases. V shed 6 bases and J 2 bases; nucleotides not matched to a gene: 7. CDR1 is SNHLY, CDR2 FYNNEI, per germline. This CDR3 is 16 amino acids long. Here the CDR3 DNA reads TGTGCCAGCAGAGGGACTAGCGGGACCTTAACCTACGAGCAGTACTTC. Protein product: CASRGTSGTLTYEQYF.

At least ten counts were recorded for this clonotype. This chain links TRBV29-1 with TRBJ2-7, with D perhaps matching TRBD2 (6 bases). Germline-derived CDR1 and CDR2 are SQVTM and ANQGSEA. This CDR3 contains 12 residues. V was pared by 6 bases and J by 6 bases, with 15 bases between. CDR3 sequence: CSVARDFGEQYF. CDR3 in DNA: TGCAGCGTCGCCCGGGACTTCGGCGAGCAGTACTTC.

J is TRBJ1-2 and V is TRBV12-3 or TRBV12-4, with D possibly being TRBD1 (6 bases). Trimming took off 5 bases at V and 8 bases at J, with 15 bases between the two ends. The CDR3 runs 13 residues. The CDR3 DNA follows: TGTGCCAGCAGTGTACCGGGACATCAGGGCTACACCTTC. This encodes CASSVPGHQGYTF.

J is TRBJ2-7 and V is TRBV25-1, with D uncertain. CDR1 MGHDK and CDR2 SYGVNS come from the germline V gene. V lost 6 bases, J lost 0 bases, and 15 bases lay in between. The CDR3 has 15 amino acids. As DNA, the CDR3 is TGTGCCAGCAGACCGGACCGGTCCCCCTCCTACGAGCAGTACTTC. Residues: CASRPDRSPSYEQYF.

This clonotype was picked up many times. V is TRBV20-1 and J is TRBJ1-6; D gene uncertain. The CDR3 is 16 residues long. The V and J ends lost 6 bases and 6 bases respectively, with 21 bases between them. Germline lookup yields CDR1 DFQATT and CDR2 SNEGSKA (reference sequence). CDR3 sequence (DNA): TGCAGTGCGATCCGAGGATCGATACGCTCTAATTCACCCCTCCACTTT. Its protein product is CSAIRGSIRSNSPLHF.

V is TRBV30 and J is TRBJ2-1; the match to TRBD2 covers 9 bases. CDR1 and CDR2 (germline): GTSNPN, SVGIG (reference sequence). The CDR3 consists of 14 residues. V lost 1 base, J lost 7 bases, and 5 bases stayed unmatched. The CDR3 sequence is CAWSGPGLANEQFF. The CDR3 DNA follows: TGTGCCTGGAGTGGACCGGGACTAGCAAATGAGCAGTTCTTC.